A selection of T cell receptor beta chains follows, all from one sample in a study of cytomegalovirus exposure and HLA in healthy donors. Assay: immunoSEQ multiplex PCR; the TCRdb copy retains only in-frame clones and omits some. The data contain about 57,000 clones, roughly nine tenths of them singletons. The sample consisted of PBMCs. These receptors came from a woman between 18 and 29 years old in good health and CMV-seronegative. CDR3s include the opening cysteine and the closing phenylalanine or tryptophan. D genes are given only for firm matches. Clone size is shown for a subset of rows, as once, few, many or a class of expanded clone.

v_gene	abundance	d_gene	j_gene	CDR3nt	CDR3aa
TRBV15	-	-	TRBJ1-6	TGTGCCACCAGCAGGAAATTTGGGACCCGAGGGGGTAATTCACCCCTCCACTTT	CATSRKFGTRGGNSPLHF
TRBV5-1	once	TRBD2	TRBJ2-5	TGCGCCAGCAGCCCCTTGGGGGCTAGCGGGAGTGAGACCCAGTACTTC	CASSPLGASGSETQYF
TRBV28	-	TRBD1	TRBJ1-2	TGTGCCAGCAGCATGACAGGGGGCGCCTTCGGCTACACCTTC	CASSMTGGAFGYTF
TRBV6-6	-	-	TRBJ1-1	TGTGCCAGCAGAGATAGGAACACTGAAGCTTTCTTT	CASRDRNTEAFF
TRBV19	-	TRBD1	TRBJ2-2	TGTGCCAGTAGTCCGGGACCCGGGACAGGGGCCACCGGGGAGCTGTTTTTT	CASSPGPGTGATGELFF
TRBV5-3	-	-	TRBJ1-3	TGTGCCAGAAGCCAACCCACAGGGAACTCTGGAAACACCATATATTTT	CARSQPTGNSGNTIYF
TRBV6-1	-	-	TRBJ1-1	TGTGCCACTTCCAGGAGGGGATTGAACACTGAAGCTTTCTTT	CATSRRGLNTEAFF
TRBV10-1	-	-	TRBJ2-1	TGCGCCAGCAGTGAGCCAACGGCGGATGAGCAGTTCTTC	CASSEPTADEQFF
TRBV6-5	-	TRBD1	TRBJ2-7	TGTGCCAGCATTAAAACAGGACAGGGGAACTACGAGCAGTACTTC	CASIKTGQGNYEQYF
TRBV5-1	few	TRBD2	TRBJ2-1	TGCGCCAGCAGCCCCGGGGTTAGCGGGGGGGCCGGTGAGCAGTTCTTC	CASSPGVSGGAGEQFF
TRBV4-2	-	-	TRBJ2-1	TGTGCCAGCAGCCAAGATTCCCCCCGCCGGGGTTACAATGAGCAGTTCTTC	CASSQDSPRRGYNEQFF
TRBV7-2	-	-	TRBJ2-2	TGTGCCAGCAGCCAGGATTATACCGGGGAGCTGTTTTTT	CASSQDYTGELFF
TRBV30	-	-	TRBJ1-2	TGTGCCCGACATGGGTCCACTAGTTTCGATAGCTACACCTTC	CARHGSTSFDSYTF
TRBV11-3	-	TRBD2	TRBJ2-1	TGTGCCAGCAGCTTAAGGGCGGGGGGGAAAAATGAGCAGTTCTTC	CASSLRAGGKNEQFF
TRBV6-5	-	TRBD2	TRBJ2-1	TGTGCCAGCAGTTACGGGACTAGCGGGGGCGGGGAGCAGTTCTTC	CASSYGTSGGGEQFF
TRBV7-9	-	-	TRBJ2-7	TGTGCCAGCATCGGGGGCTACGAGCAGTACTTC	CASIGGYEQYF
TRBV18	-	-	TRBJ1-3	TGTGCCAGCTCACCTACAGAGACAGGCCTTGGAAACACCATATATTTT	CASSPTETGLGNTIYF
TRBV18	-	-	TRBJ2-3	TGTGCCAGCTCACGCCAAGGCGGTTCTAGCACAGATACGCAGTATTTT	CASSRQGGSSTDTQYF
TRBV19	-	-	TRBJ1-1	TGTGCCAGTAGGCTTACAGGGCCGGGCACTGAAGCTTTCTTT	CASRLTGPGTEAFF
TRBV11-2	-	-	TRBJ1-3	TGTGCCAGCAGCTGGGGAGCTGCAGGAAACACCATATATTTT	CASSWGAAGNTIYF
TRBV2	-	-	TRBJ1-3	TGTGCCAGCAGTGAAGCCCCCCCGGTTCTGCATGGAAACACCATATATTTT	CASSEAPPVLHGNTIYF
TRBV28	once	-	TRBJ2-1	TGTGCCAGCAGTTTCCCCCGCGTCTCCTACAATGAGCAGTTCTTC	CASSFPRVSYNEQFF
TRBV5-1	once	TRBD1	TRBJ2-7	TGCGCCAGCAGCCCAACAGGGGGCTATTCCTACGAGCAGTACTTC	CASSPTGGYSYEQYF
TRBV5-1	-	-	TRBJ2-1	TGCGCCAGCAGCTTGGTCGGGGAGACCTACAATGAGCAGTTCTTC	CASSLVGETYNEQFF
TRBV6-9	-	-	TRBJ1-2	TGTGCCAGCAGAAGAGGCTATGGCTACACCTTC	CASRRGYGYTF
TRBV30	-	TRBD1	TRBJ2-3	TGTGCCTGGAGTTGGACAGGGTCAGATACGCAGTATTTT	CAWSWTGSDTQYF
TRBV9	-	-	TRBJ2-5	TGTGCCAGCACCCAGACAGGAGGATACCAAGAGACCCAGTACTTC	CASTQTGGYQETQYF
TRBV6-5	-	TRBD1	TRBJ1-1	TGTGCCAGCACACAAATTCAGGGGGAGAACACTGAAGCTTTCTTT	CASTQIQGENTEAFF
TRBV29-1	-	TRBD2	TRBJ2-3	TGCAGCGTTGATGGTGCGGGAGGAGGCACAGATACGCAGTATTTT	CSVDGAGGGTDTQYF
TRBV11-2	-	-	TRBJ2-7	TGTGCCAGCAGCCCGGTGTCGACTAGTGCCTACGAGCAGTACTTC	CASSPVSTSAYEQYF
TRBV6-1	few	-	TRBJ1-2	TGTGCCAGCAGTGAATCCGGTCCTAACTATGGCTACACCTTC	CASSESGPNYGYTF
TRBV27	-	-	TRBJ1-5	TGTGCCAGCAGCATGGGAGTATTTCAGCCCCAGCATTTT	CASSMGVFQPQHF
TRBV4-1	-	-	TRBJ2-2	TGCGCCAGCAGCCCCCGTCCGTGGACAGAGAACACCGGGGAGCTGTTTTTT	CASSPRPWTENTGELFF
TRBV29-1	-	TRBD2	TRBJ2-5	TGCAGCGTTGAAACTAGCGGTTCGTCTGGGACCCAGTACTTC	CSVETSGSSGTQYF
TRBV28	-	TRBD1	TRBJ1-2	TGTGCCAGCAGTCACTCAGCAGGGGGCATCTATGGCTACACCTTC	CASSHSAGGIYGYTF
TRBV7-2	-	-	TRBJ1-1	TGTGCCAGCAGCTTAGTGTGGGGGGAGGATGAAGCTTTCTTT	CASSLVWGEDEAFF
TRBV15	-	-	TRBJ1-1	TGTGCCACCAGCAGAGGCAGGGGTTCAAACATGAACACTGAAGCTTTCTTT	CATSRGRGSNMNTEAFF
TRBV7-7	-	-	TRBJ2-1	TGTGCCAGCAGCTTAGTTGGGAGAGGCAATGAGCAGTTCTTC	CASSLVGRGNEQFF
TRBV7-2	-	TRBD2	TRBJ2-7	TGTGCCAGCAGCTTACTCGCAGGACTAGCGGGAGCCGAGCAGTACTTC	CASSLLAGLAGAEQYF
TRBV6-1	-	-	TRBJ2-3	TGTGCCAGCAAGCGGGCGATCAGCACAGATACGCAGTATTTT	CASKRAISTDTQYF
TRBV28	-	TRBD2	TRBJ2-7	TGTGCCAGCAGCCTTAGCGGGGGTACCTACGAGCAGTACTTC	CASSLSGGTYEQYF
TRBV2	-	TRBD2	TRBJ2-1	TGTGCCAGTCGTAGCGGGGGGGCCTCCGGCAATGAGCAGTTCTTC	CASRSGGASGNEQFF
TRBV28	-	TRBD1	TRBJ2-7	TGTGCCAGCAGTTCCGCCGGGACAGGGTTTTCCTACGAGCAGTACTTC	CASSSAGTGFSYEQYF
TRBV5-1	once	-	TRBJ2-3	TGCGCCAGCAGCTTCCAGGAATCAGATACGCAGTATTTT	CASSFQESDTQYF
TRBV6-1	-	-	TRBJ2-6	TGTGCCAGCAGTGCCTTCCGCTCTGGGGCCAACGTCCTGACTTTC	CASSAFRSGANVLTF
TRBV6-5	-	-	TRBJ2-7	TGTGCCAGCCGCCCGGGGTGGGGAAGCTCCTACGAGCAGTACTTC	CASRPGWGSSYEQYF
TRBV10-3	-	TRBD2	TRBJ2-5	TGTGCCGCCGCGACTAGCGGGGCGGAGACCCAGTACTTC	CAAATSGAETQYF
TRBV15	-	-	TRBJ2-1	TGTGCCACCAGCAGCGGGGTACTTATCAATGAGCAGTTCTTC	CATSSGVLINEQFF
TRBV30	-	-	TRBJ2-2	TGTGCCTGGAGTGTTCGGATCACGAGGTCCGGGGAGCTGTTTTTT	CAWSVRITRSGELFF
TRBV18	-	TRBD1	TRBJ1-2	TGTGCCAGCTCACCGTCGGGACAGGGGAATGGCTACACCTTC	CASSPSGQGNGYTF
TRBV7-9	-	-	TRBJ2-7	TGTGCCAGCAGCCTTGACAGGTATTCCTACGAGCAGTACTTC	CASSLDRYSYEQYF
TRBV27	-	-	TRBJ2-2	TGTGCCAGCAGTTTGTACGGGGAGCTGTTTTTT	CASSLYGELFF
TRBV29-1	-	-	TRBJ1-3	TGCAGCGTCAGGGACTCTGGAAACACCATATATTTT	CSVRDSGNTIYF
TRBV5-4	-	TRBD2	TRBJ2-5	TGTGCCAGCAGCTTGGTATTAGCGGGAGATGGAGAGACCCAGTACTTC	CASSLVLAGDGETQYF
TRBV11-1	-	TRBD1	TRBJ1-3	TGTGCCAACCCGAAGACAGGGGCTGGAAACACCATATATTTT	CANPKTGAGNTIYF
TRBV30	-	TRBD1	TRBJ1-5	TGTGCCTGGAGTCGGGACAGGGGCTTTAGCAATCAGCCCCAGCATTTT	CAWSRDRGFSNQPQHF